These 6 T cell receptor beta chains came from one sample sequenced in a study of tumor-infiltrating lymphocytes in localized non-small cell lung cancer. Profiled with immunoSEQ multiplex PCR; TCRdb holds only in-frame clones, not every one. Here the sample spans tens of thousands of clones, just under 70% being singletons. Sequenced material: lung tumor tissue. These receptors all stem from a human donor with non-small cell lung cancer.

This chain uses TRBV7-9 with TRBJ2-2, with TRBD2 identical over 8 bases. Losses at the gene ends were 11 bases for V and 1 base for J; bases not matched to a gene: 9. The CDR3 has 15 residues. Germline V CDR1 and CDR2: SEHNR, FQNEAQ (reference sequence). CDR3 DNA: TGTGCCGAACCGACTAGCGCGGGGAACACCGGGGAGCTGTTTTTT. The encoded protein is CAEPTSAGNTGELFF.

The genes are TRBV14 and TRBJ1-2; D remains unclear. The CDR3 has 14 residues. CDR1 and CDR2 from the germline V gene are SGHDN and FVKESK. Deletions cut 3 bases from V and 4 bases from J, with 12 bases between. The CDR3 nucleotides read TGTGCCAGCAGCCAGGAGCCTACGATCTATGGCTACACCTTC. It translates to CASSQEPTIYGYTF.

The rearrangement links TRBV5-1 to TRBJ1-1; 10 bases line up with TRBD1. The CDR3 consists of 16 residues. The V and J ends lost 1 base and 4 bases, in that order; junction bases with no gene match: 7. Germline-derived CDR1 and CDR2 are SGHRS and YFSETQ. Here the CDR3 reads CASSLRTGGGTTEAFF. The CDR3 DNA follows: TGCGCCAGCAGCTTGAGGACAGGGGGTGGAACCACTGAAGCTTTCTTT.

This chain's CDR3 is CASSSSLQETQYF. The CDR3 nucleotides read TGTGCCAGCAGTTCTAGCCTCCAAGAGACCCAGTACTTC. This chain joins TRBV7-9 and TRBJ2-5; possible D gene TRBD2, 5 bases. The CDR3 has 13 amino acids. Germline CDR1 is SEHNR and CDR2 is FQNEAQ (reference sequence). Trimming stripped 6 bases from V and 1 base from J, with 9 bases between.

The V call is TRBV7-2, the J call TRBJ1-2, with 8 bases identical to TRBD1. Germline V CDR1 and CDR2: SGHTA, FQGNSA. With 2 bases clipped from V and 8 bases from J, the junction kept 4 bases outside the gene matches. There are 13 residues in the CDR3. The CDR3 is CASSLPDRGGYTF. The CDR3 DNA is TGTGCCAGCAGCTTACCCGACAGGGGCGGCTACACCTTC.

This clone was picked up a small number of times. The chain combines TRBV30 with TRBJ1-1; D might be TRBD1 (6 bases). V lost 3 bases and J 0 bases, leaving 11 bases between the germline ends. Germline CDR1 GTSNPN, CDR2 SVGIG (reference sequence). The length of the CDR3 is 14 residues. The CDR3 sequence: CAWRADSLNTEAFF. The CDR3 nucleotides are TGTGCCTGGAGGGCGGACAGCCTGAACACTGAAGCTTTCTTT.